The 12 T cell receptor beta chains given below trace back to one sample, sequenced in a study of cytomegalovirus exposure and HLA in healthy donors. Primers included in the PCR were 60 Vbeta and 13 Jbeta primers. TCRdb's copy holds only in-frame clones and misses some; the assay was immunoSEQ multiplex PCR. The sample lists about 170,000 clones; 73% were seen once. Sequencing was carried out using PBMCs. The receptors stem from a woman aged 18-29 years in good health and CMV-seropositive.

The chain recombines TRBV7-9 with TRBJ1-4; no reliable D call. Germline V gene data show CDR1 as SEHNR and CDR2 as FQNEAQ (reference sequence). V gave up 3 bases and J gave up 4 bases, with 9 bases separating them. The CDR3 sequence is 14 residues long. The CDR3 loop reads CASSFPGDNEKLFF. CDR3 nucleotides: TGTGCCAGCAGCTTTCCGGGAGATAATGAAAAACTGTTTTTT.

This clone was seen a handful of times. DNA for the CDR3: TGTGCCAGCAGTTCCACCGGCGGGGGCCTCCTCGAGCAGTACTTC. Protein: CASSSTGGGLLEQYF. The V and J genes are TRBV27 and TRBJ2-7; the D gene is possibly TRBD2 (7 bases). V was cut by 4 bases and J by 6 bases, with 19 bases left in between. From germline, CDR1 is MNHEY and CDR2 SMNVEV (reference sequence). The CDR3 is 15 residues long.

CDR3 coding DNA: TGTGCCAGCACCCCGGGACAGGGGAACGGCTACACCTTC. Translating it yields CASTPGQGNGYTF. The chain couples TRBV5-4 to TRBJ1-2, with 10 bases lining up with TRBD1. V was pared by 6 bases and J by 8 bases, with 7 bases of the junction left unmatched. Germline values: CDR1 SGHNT, CDR2 YYREEE (reference sequence). The CDR3 has 13 amino acids. Filled out from reference TRBV5-4 and TRBJ1-2, the complete variable domain reads ETGVTQSPTHLIKTRGQQVTLRCSSQSGHNTVSWYQQALGQGPQFIFQYYREEENGRGNFPPRFSGLQFPNYSSELNVNALELDDSALYLCASTPGQGNGYTFGSGTRLTVV.

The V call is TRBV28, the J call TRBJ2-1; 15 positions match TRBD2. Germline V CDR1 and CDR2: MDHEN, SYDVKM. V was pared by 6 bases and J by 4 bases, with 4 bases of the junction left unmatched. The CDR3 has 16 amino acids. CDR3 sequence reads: CASRRTSGGAYNEQFF. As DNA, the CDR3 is TGTGCCAGCAGGCGGACTAGCGGGGGGGCTTACAATGAGCAGTTCTTC.

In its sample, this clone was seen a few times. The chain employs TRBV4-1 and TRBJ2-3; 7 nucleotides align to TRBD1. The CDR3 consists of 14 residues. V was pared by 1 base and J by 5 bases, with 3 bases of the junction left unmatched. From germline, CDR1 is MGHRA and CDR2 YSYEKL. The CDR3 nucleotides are TGCGCCAGCAGCCAAGGGACAGGCGGAGATACGCAGTATTTT. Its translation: CASSQGTGGDTQYF.

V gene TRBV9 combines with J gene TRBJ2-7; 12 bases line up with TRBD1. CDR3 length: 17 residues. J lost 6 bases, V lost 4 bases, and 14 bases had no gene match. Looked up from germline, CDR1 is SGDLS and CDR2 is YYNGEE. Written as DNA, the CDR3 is TGTGCCAGCAGCCGCTCTAATCACCCGGGACAGGGGGCCGAGCAGTACTTC. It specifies CASSRSNHPGQGAEQYF.

The CDR3 DNA follows: TGTGCCTGGGGAGGGGAAACAGGCCTGTCCTACGAGCAGTACTTC. Translating gives CAWGGETGLSYEQYF. V is TRBV30 and J is TRBJ2-7, with D maybe TRBD2 (6 bases). The CDR3 sequence is 15 residues long. Deletions cut 5 bases from V and 1 base from J, with 18 bases between. CDR1 and CDR2 (germline): GTSNPN, SVGIG (reference sequence).

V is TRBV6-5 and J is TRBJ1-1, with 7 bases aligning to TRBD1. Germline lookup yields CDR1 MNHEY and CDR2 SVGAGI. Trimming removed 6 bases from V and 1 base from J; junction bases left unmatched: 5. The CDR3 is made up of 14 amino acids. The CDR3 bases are TGTGCCAGCAGACCAGGGGGTAGGAACACTGAAGCTTTCTTT. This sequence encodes CASRPGGRNTEAFF.

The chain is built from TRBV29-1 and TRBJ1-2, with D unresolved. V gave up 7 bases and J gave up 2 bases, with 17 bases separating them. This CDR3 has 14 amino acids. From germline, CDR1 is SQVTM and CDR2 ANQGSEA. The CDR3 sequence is CSAETSGLNYGYTF. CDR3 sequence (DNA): TGCAGCGCCGAGACGTCTGGACTAAACTATGGCTACACCTTC.

The CDR3 DNA is TGTGCCACTGAAAAGGGTTGGGGTCCGGGGCAGCCCCAGCATTTT. Encoded protein: CATEKGWGPGQPQHF. The chain joins TRBV19 to TRBJ1-5; D remains ambiguous. The length of the CDR3 is 15 residues. Between the trimmed V and J ends, which lost 10 bases and 7 bases, there was a span of 23 bases. Germline loops: CDR1 LNHDA, CDR2 SQIVND (reference sequence).

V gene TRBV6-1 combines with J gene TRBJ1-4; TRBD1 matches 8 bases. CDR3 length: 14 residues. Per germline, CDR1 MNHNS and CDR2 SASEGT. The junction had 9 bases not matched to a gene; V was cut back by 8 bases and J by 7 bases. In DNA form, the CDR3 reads TGTGCCAGCCAGCAGGGGGCGCGGGGTGAAAAACTGTTTTTT. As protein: CASQQGARGEKLFF.

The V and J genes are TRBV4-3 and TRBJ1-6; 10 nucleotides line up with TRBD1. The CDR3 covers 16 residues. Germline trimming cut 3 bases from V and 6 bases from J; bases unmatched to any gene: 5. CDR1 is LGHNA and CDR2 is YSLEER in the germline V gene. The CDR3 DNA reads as TGCGCCAGCAGCCACCGGACAGGGGGGCTTAATTCACCCCTCCACTTT. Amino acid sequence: CASSHRTGGLNSPLHF.